This T cell receptor (beta chain) was sequenced during a study of blood T cell repertoires in COVID-19. Looking at the study overall: PBMCs, B-cell-depleted T cells, or T cells were the source of the cDNA or gDNA that made up the material.

Sequencing was performed with immunoSEQ multiplex PCR; in TCRdb, only in-frame clones are kept and a portion is missing. In the table there are about 160,000 clones, roughly four fifths of which are singletons. Germline V CDR1 and CDR2: LGHDT, YNNKEL (reference sequence). The CDR3 sequence is 14 residues long. V lost 4 bases and J lost 3; bases outside the gene matches: 2. The clonotype comes from a man in his 70s who had recovered from COVID-19. The sample was peripheral blood. V and J are TRBV3-1 (or the pseudogene TRBV3-2) and TRBJ2-1; 8 bases fit TRBD1. CDR3 bases: TGTGCCAGCAGCCCGGACAGGGACTACAATGAGCAGTTCTTC. Amino acid sequence: CASSPDRDYNEQFF.